This entry is about one T cell receptor (beta chain). Only in-frame clones appear in the TCRdb table, and some are missing; sequencing was by immunoSEQ multiplex PCR. The table has about 82,000 clones, around 78% seen once; the top ten hold around 0.84%. These data are taken from a study of OX40 agonist ivuxolimab in advanced cancers. Turning to the study itself: People in dose escalation had one of these cancers: hepatocellular carcinoma, melanoma, renal cell or head and neck cancer.

The CDR3 sequence is 16 residues long. Trimming at V came to 4 bases and at J to 2 bases, leaving 7 bases not matched to a gene. Germline values: CDR1 SGHRS, CDR2 YFSETQ. The receptor comes from an adult with an advanced solid tumor such as melanoma, head and neck, liver or kidney cancer. The chain employs TRBV5-1 and TRBJ2-2; TRBD1 matches 8 bases. The sequencing used CD4+ or CD8+ T cells sorted from blood, collected in a trial of the OX40 agonist ivuxolimab. In DNA form, the CDR3 reads TGCGCCAGCAGCCGCGTCCAGGGGGCCAACACCGGGGAGCTGTTTTTT. Its translation is CASSRVQGANTGELFF.